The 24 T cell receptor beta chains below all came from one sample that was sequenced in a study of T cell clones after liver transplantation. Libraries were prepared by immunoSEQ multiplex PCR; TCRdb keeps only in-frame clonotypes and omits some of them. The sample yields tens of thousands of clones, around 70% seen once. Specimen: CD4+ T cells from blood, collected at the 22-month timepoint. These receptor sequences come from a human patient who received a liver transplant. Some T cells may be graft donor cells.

The CDR3 DNA follows: TGTGCCACCAGCAGATCCCGAGCGGGGGAACCTGAGCAGTTCTTC. Amino acid sequence: CATSRSRAGEPEQFF. This chain joins TRBV15 and TRBJ2-1, with 8 bases matching TRBD2. This CDR3 contains 15 residues. V shed 2 bases, J shed 9 bases, and the junction held 9 bases outside the gene matches. The germline V gene encodes CDR1 LNHNV and CDR2 YYDKDF (reference sequence).

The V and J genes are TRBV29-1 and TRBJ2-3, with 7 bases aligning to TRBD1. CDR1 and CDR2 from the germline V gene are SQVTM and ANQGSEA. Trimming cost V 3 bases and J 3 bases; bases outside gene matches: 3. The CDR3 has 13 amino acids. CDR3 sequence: CSVDEQGTDTQYF. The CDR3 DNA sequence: TGCAGCGTTGATGAACAGGGGACAGATACGCAGTATTTT.

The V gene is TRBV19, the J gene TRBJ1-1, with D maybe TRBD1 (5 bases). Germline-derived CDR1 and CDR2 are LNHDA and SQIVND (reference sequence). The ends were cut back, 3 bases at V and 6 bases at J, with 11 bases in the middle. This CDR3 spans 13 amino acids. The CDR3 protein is CASSIEQGSEAFF. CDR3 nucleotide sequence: TGTGCCAGTAGTATTGAGCAGGGATCTGAAGCTTTCTTT.

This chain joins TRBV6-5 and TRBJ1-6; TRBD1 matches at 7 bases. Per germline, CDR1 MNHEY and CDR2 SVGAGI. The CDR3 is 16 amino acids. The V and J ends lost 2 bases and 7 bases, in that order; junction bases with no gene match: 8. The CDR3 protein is CASSYRGQAKNSPLHF. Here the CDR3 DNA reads TGTGCCAGCAGTTACCGAGGACAGGCCAAGAATTCACCCCTCCACTTT.

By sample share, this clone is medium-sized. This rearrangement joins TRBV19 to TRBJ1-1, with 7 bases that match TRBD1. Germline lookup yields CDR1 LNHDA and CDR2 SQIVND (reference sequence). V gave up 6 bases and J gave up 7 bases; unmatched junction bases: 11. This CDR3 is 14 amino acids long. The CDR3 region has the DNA TGTGCCAGTAGGCCAGACAGGGAATGGGGTGAAGCTTTCTTT. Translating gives CASRPDREWGEAFF.

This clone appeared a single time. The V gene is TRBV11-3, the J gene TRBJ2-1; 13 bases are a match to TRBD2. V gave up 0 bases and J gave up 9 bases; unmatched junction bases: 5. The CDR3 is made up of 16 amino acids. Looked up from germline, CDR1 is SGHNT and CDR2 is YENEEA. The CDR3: CASSLELAGGQGEQFF. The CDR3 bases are TGTGCCAGCAGCTTAGAACTAGCGGGGGGGCAAGGTGAGCAGTTCTTC.

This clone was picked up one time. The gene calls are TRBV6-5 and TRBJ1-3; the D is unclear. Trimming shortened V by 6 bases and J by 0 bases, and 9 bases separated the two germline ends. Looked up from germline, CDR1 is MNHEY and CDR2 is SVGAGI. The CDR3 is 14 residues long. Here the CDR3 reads CASSYGISGNTIYF. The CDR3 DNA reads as TGTGCCAGCAGCTACGGGATCTCTGGAAACACCATATATTTT.

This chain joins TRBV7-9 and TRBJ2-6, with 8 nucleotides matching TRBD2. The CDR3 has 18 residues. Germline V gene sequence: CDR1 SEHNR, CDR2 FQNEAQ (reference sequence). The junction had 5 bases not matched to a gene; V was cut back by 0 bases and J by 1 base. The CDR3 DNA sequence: TGTGCCAGCAGCTTAGCGGGACTAGGCCCTTCTGGGGCCAACGTCCTGACTTTC. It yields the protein CASSLAGLGPSGANVLTF.

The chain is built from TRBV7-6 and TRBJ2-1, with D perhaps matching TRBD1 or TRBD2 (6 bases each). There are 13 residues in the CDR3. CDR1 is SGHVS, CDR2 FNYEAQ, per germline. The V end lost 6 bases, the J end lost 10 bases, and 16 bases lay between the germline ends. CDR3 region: CASSLTPGAEQFF. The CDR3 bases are TGTGCCAGCAGTCTAACTCCGGGGGCAGAGCAGTTCTTC.

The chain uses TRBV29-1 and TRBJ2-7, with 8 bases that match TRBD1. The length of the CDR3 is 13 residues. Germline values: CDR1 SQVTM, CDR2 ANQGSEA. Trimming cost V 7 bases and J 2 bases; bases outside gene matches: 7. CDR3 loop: CSARDRIPYEQYF. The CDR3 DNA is TGCAGCGCCCGGGACAGGATCCCCTACGAGCAGTACTTC.

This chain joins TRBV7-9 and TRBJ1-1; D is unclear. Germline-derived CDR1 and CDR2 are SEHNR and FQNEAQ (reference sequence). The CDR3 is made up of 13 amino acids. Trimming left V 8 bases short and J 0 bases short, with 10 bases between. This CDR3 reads CASRVGMNTEAFF. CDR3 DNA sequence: TGTGCCAGCCGAGTGGGCATGAACACTGAAGCTTTCTTT.

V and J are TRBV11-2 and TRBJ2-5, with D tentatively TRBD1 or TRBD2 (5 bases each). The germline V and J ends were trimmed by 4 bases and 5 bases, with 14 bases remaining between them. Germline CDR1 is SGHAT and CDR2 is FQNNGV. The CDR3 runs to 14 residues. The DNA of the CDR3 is TGTGCCAGCAGCTGGGCCGGGACCCAGGAGACCCAGTACTTC. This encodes CASSWAGTQETQYF.

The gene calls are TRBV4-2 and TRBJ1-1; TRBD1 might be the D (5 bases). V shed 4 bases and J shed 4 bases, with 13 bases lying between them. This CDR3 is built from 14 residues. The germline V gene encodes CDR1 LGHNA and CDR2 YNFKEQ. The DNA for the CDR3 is TGTGCCAGCAGCCCCCAGGGACGGGTCACTGAAGCTTTCTTT. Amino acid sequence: CASSPQGRVTEAFF.

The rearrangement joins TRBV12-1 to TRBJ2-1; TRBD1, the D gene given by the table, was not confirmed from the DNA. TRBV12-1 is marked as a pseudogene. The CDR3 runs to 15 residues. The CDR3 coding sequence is TGTGCCAGCAGCGCCGGACAGGGCTACTACAATGAGCAGTTCTTC. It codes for CASSAGQGYYNEQFF.

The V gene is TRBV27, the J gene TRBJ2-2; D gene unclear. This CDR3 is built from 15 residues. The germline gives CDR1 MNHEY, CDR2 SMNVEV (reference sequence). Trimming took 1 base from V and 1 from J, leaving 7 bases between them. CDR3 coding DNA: TGTGCCAGCAGTTTATGGACGGAGAACACCGGGGAGCTGTTTTTT. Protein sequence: CASSLWTENTGELFF.

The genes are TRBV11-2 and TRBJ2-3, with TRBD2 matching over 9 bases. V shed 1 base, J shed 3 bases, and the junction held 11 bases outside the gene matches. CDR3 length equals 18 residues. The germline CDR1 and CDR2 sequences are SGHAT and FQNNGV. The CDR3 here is CASSLAPVAGGLTDTQYF. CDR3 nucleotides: TGTGCCAGCAGCTTAGCCCCGGTCGCGGGGGGGCTTACAGATACGCAGTATTTT.

CDR3 protein: CASRDRARGTDTQYF. The CDR3 DNA reads TGTGCCAGCAGGGACCGGGCGAGGGGCACAGATACGCAGTATTTT. The chain employs TRBV27 and TRBJ2-3, with D perhaps matching TRBD2 (5 bases). Germline-derived CDR1 and CDR2 are MNHEY and SMNVEV (reference sequence). This CDR3 comprises 15 residues. The V end was cut by 6 bases, the J end by 1 base, with 14 bases between.

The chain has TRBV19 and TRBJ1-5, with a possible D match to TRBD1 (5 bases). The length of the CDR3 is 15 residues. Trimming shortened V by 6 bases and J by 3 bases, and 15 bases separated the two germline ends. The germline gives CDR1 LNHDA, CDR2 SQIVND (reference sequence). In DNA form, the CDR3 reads TGTGCCAGTAGCCCCGGGGGAGGGTACAATCAGCCCCAGCATTTT. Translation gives CASSPGGGYNQPQHF.

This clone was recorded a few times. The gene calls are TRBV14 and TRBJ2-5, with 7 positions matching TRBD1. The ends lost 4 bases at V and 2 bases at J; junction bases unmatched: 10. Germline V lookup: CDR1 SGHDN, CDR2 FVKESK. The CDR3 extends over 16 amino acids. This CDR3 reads CASSPIDRVGQETQYF. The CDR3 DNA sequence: TGTGCCAGCAGCCCCATTGACAGGGTGGGACAAGAGACCCAGTACTTC. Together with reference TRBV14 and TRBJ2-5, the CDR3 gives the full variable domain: EAGVTQFPSHSVIEKGQTVTLRCDPISGHDNLYWYRRVMGKEIKFLLHFVKESKQDESGMPNNRFLAERTGGTYSTLKVQPAELEDSGVYFCASSPIDRVGQETQYFGPGTRLLVL.

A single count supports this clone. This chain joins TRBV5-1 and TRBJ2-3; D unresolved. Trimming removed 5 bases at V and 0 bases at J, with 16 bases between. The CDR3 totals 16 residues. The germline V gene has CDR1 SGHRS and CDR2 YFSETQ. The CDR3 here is CASRAGETSSTDTQYF. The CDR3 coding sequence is TGCGCCAGCAGGGCAGGAGAGACTTCTAGCACAGATACGCAGTATTTT.

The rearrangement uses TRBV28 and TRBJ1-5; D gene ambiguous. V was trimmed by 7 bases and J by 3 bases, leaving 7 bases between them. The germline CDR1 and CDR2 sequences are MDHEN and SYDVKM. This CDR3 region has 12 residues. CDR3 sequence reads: CASKATNQPQHF. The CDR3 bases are TGTGCCAGCAAGGCCACCAATCAGCCCCAGCATTTT.

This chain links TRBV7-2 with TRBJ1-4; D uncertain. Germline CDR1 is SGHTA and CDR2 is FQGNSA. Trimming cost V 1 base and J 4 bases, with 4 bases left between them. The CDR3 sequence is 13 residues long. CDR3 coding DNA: TGTGCCAGCAGCTTAGTTTTTAATGAAAAACTGTTTTTT. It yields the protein CASSLVFNEKLFF.

Here the CDR3 DNA reads TGCGCCAGCAGCTTGGCCCCTTCCGGGACTAGCGGGGACGAGCAGTACTTC. Translated: CASSLAPSGTSGDEQYF. The chain links TRBV5-1 to TRBJ2-7, with TRBD2 matching 13 bases. CDR1 is SGHRS and CDR2 is YFSETQ in the germline V gene. Trimming cost V 0 bases and J 5 bases; bases outside gene matches: 8. The CDR3 length is 17 residues.

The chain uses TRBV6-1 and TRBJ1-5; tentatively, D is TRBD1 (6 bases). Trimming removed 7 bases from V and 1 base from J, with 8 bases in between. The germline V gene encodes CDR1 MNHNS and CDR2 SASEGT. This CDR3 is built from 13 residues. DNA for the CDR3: TGTGCCAGCACAGGGGACAGCAATCAGCCCCAGCATTTT. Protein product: CASTGDSNQPQHF.